The rows below give T cell receptor beta chains drawn from one sample of a study of blood T cell repertoires in COVID-19. Assay used: immunoSEQ multiplex PCR; TCRdb lists only in-frame clones, some missing. The table has about 220,000 clones, roughly 80% seen once. The sample comprised peripheral blood. The receptors come from a woman in her seventies with COVID-19, enrolled during active disease. Each CDR3 is given with its conserved first and last residue. A D gene is named only where the DNA matches it firmly. Size is omitted from some rows. Given values are once, few, many or a class for expanded clones.

-	TRBV6-2/TRBV6-3	TRBJ1-1	-	TGTGCCAGCAGTCCAAGGGGCAAAACAGGGCGGCCCACTGAAGCTTTCTTT	CASSPRGKTGRPTEAFF
-	TRBV4-2	TRBJ1-6	-	TGTGCCAGCAGCTTACGGGTCGGGGTTTCACCCCTCCACTTT	CASSLRVGVSPLHF
TRBD2	TRBV3-1/TRBV3-2	TRBJ2-1	few	TGTGCCAGCACGATTCTTGGGTCTAGCGGGAGGGTCGAGCAGTTCTTC	CASTILGSSGRVEQFF
TRBD1	TRBV14	TRBJ2-7	-	TGTGCCAGCAGCCCCTCCGGGACAGGGTCCTACGAGCAGTACTTC	CASSPSGTGSYEQYF
-	TRBV7-3	TRBJ2-1	-	TGTGCCAGCAGCTCGACCGGGTCGAGCTCCTACAATGAGCAGTTCTTC	CASSSTGSSSYNEQFF
-	TRBV20-1	TRBJ2-1	few	TGCAGTGCTTTGACTTGGGATGAGCAGTTCTTC	CSALTWDEQFF
-	TRBV27	TRBJ2-1	-	TGTGCCAGCAGCTCCTACGATGGGGGAGGCAATGAGCAGTTCTTC	CASSSYDGGGNEQFF
TRBD1	TRBV27	TRBJ1-3	-	TGTGCCAGCAGCCCTCTCACAGGGGTCTCTGGAAACACCATATATTTT	CASSPLTGVSGNTIYF
TRBD1	TRBV18	TRBJ2-1	-	TGTGCCAGCTCACCCCAGGGGGCGGTAAATGAGCAGTTCTTC	CASSPQGAVNEQFF
TRBD1	TRBV6-6	TRBJ2-7	few	TGTGCCAGCAGTAATGACAGGGGGCTCAACGAGCAGTACTTC	CASSNDRGLNEQYF
TRBD2	TRBV5-6	TRBJ2-7	once	TGTGCCAGCAGCTTTCCCTCGCTAGCGGGAGCTTACGAGCAGTACTTC	CASSFPSLAGAYEQYF
-	TRBV2	TRBJ1-1	-	TGTGCCAGCAGTGAAACAAAGAACACTGAAGCTTTCTTT	CASSETKNTEAFF
-	TRBV7-8	TRBJ1-1	-	TGTGCCAGCAGCGCGGACAGGAACACTGAAGCTTTCTTT	CASSADRNTEAFF
-	TRBV9	TRBJ1-1	-	TGTGCCAGCAGCGTAGCAAGGGGCACTGAAGCTTTCTTT	CASSVARGTEAFF
-	TRBV14	TRBJ1-2	-	TGTGCCAGCAGCCAAGAAGGAGGCAATCGGGTCGGGTTGTACGGCTACACCTTC	CASSQEGGNRVGLYGYTF
-	TRBV7-2	TRBJ1-3	-	TGTGCCAGCAGCTCCAGGGGTGGAAACACCATATATTTT	CASSSRGGNTIYF
TRBD2	TRBV15	TRBJ2-7	-	TGTGCCACCAGCGGCGGTGGGACTAGCGGCTACGAGCAGTACTTC	CATSGGGTSGYEQYF
-	TRBV6-2/TRBV6-3	TRBJ2-7	-	TGTGCCAGCAGTTACACGTCGGGGTCCCCTAGGTACGAGCAGTACTTC	CASSYTSGSPRYEQYF
-	TRBV5-1	TRBJ1-2	-	TGCGCCAGCAGCCCGGACAGTTCAGGGTTCAGCTATGGCTACACCTTC	CASSPDSSGFSYGYTF
TRBD2	TRBV27	TRBJ2-3	few	TGTGCCAGCAGTAGCGGGTACAGCGGGAGGGTTGCAGATACGCAGTATTTT	CASSSGYSGRVADTQYF
-	TRBV10-3	TRBJ1-1	-	TGTGCCATCACCCAAGGGGCTTCGAACACTGAAGCTTTCTTT	CAITQGASNTEAFF
TRBD2	TRBV24-1	TRBJ2-1	-	TGTGCCACCAGTGATACCCTAGCGGGAGGTTTCGGTGAGCAGTTCTTC	CATSDTLAGGFGEQFF
-	TRBV18	TRBJ2-3	-	TGTGCCAGCTCCCAGCTCACTATCCGGGAGACTAGCACAGATACGCAGTATTTT	CASSQLTIRETSTDTQYF
TRBD1	TRBV6-5	TRBJ1-2	few	TGTGCCAGCAGTTACGGGGCAGGGGGGTCTAACTATGGCTACACCTTC	CASSYGAGGSNYGYTF
TRBD1	TRBV19	TRBJ1-1	-	TGTGCCAGTAGTACTAGACAGGGGGCGAGTGAAGCTTTCTTT	CASSTRQGASEAFF
TRBD1	TRBV24-1	TRBJ2-3	few	TGTGCCACCAGTGTCGGACAGGGGGCGGGAGGCACAGATACGCAGTATTTT	CATSVGQGAGGTDTQYF
-	TRBV5-6	TRBJ1-5	-	TGTGCCAGCCTGAATTGGGGGGGCAATCAGCCCCAGCATTTT	CASLNWGGNQPQHF
TRBD1	TRBV7-2	TRBJ2-7	-	TGTGCCAGCAGCCCCGGGACAGCCGATTACGAGCAGTACTTC	CASSPGTADYEQYF
-	TRBV28	TRBJ2-7	-	TGTGCCAGCAGTTCAGGGGTCAAGCAGTACTTC	CASSSGVKQYF
-	TRBV12-3/TRBV12-4	TRBJ2-7	-	TGTGCCAGCAGTTCCACCTACGAGCAGTACTTC	CASSSTYEQYF
TRBD1	TRBV30	TRBJ2-7	-	TGTGCCTGGGACTACCTACAGGGGGCAAACGAGCAGTACTTC	CAWDYLQGANEQYF
TRBD1	TRBV7-2	TRBJ2-3	-	TGTGCCAGCAGCCCAGGACAGGGGGCAACAGATACGCAGTATTTT	CASSPGQGATDTQYF